Sequencing of this T cell receptor (beta chain) was carried out in a study of CD8 T cells in Susac syndrome. Germline CDR1 reads SQVTM; CDR2 reads ANQGSEA. V lost 6 bases, J lost 4 bases, and 15 bases lay in between. The CDR3 loop spans 13 amino acids. Sequencing of TCR beta, carried out with a high-throughput approach, was applied to CD8+ and CD4+ T cells from the blood. Negative isolation was applied to CD8+ and CD4+ T cells, and FACS enrichment was applied to TEMRA cells. An input of roughly 0.5 to 1 ug of RNA was subjected to reverse transcription using random hexamers. TCRdb re-called the immunoSEQ multiplex PCR reads with MiXCR, one entry per CDR3 protein. The sample gives approximately 170,000 distinct CDR3 sequences, over 85% of which show up once; more than 0.11% is in the top ten.

This chain joins TRBV29-1 and TRBJ2-5; a weak D match, TRBD1 (5 bases). The clonotype originates from a human donor in good health. The sample was CD4+ T cells from PBMCs. The CDR3 loop is CSVPVGAGETQYF. CDR3 coding DNA: TGCAGCGTCCCAGTAGGGGCCGGAGAGACCCAGTACTTC.